These 8 T cell receptor beta chains were all obtained from the same sample, sequenced in a study of T cell responses to AZD1222 COVID-19 vaccine. Measured with immunoSEQ multiplex PCR; TCRdb has only the in-frame clones, and not every one. The sample shows some 140,000 clones, over 90% of them seen only once. The starting material was peripheral blood, obtained on day 0 of AZD1222 vaccination. These receptor sequences come from an adult in good health.

V is TRBV7-2 and J is TRBJ2-7; 8 nucleotides agree with TRBD2. Germline V lookup: CDR1 SGHTA, CDR2 FQGNSA. The V gene end was trimmed by 5 bases and the J gene end by 0 bases; junction bases not matched to a gene: 15. The CDR3 loop spans 18 amino acids. The CDR3 protein is CASSRGFSSGNISYEQYF. Written as DNA, the CDR3 is TGTGCCAGCAGCAGGGGTTTCAGTAGCGGGAACATCTCCTACGAGCAGTACTTC.

The V and J genes are TRBV2 and TRBJ2-7; D is uncertain. In germline, CDR1 is SNHLY, CDR2 FYNNEI. CDR3 size: 10 residues. V lost 6 bases and J lost 4, with 4 bases in between. Written as DNA, the CDR3 is TGTGCCAGCAGCGTTTACGAGCAGTACTTC. It codes for CASSVYEQYF.

The gene calls are TRBV9 and TRBJ2-1, with a possible D match to TRBD2 (5 bases). This CDR3 has 12 residues. V was trimmed by 0 bases and J by 8 bases, leaving 6 bases between them. Germline CDR1 is SGDLS and CDR2 is YYNGEE. CDR3: CASSVDSDEQFF. In DNA, the CDR3 is TGTGCCAGCAGCGTAGATAGCGATGAGCAGTTCTTC.

V and J are TRBV7-8 and TRBJ2-7; D is unclear. CDR1 is SGHVS and CDR2 is FQNEAQ in the germline V gene. V lost 1 base and J lost 2, with 6 bases in between. The CDR3 consists of 13 residues. The chain's CDR3 is CASSLGTPYEQYF. Here the CDR3 DNA reads TGTGCCAGCAGCTTAGGGACGCCCTACGAGCAGTACTTC.

This chain connects TRBV7-9 to TRBJ1-2, with D possibly TRBD1 on 6 matching bases. Germline CDR1 is SEHNR and CDR2 is FQNEAQ (reference sequence). Trimming removed 6 bases from V and 2 bases from J, with 16 bases in between. CDR3 length: 15 amino acids. The CDR3 is CASSGNRDVNYGYTF. As DNA, the CDR3 is TGTGCCAGCAGTGGAAACAGGGACGTAAACTATGGCTACACCTTC.

The V call is TRBV5-1, the J call TRBJ2-1, with D possibly matching TRBD2 (6 bases). Trimming cost V 4 bases and J 4 bases, with 21 bases left between them. From germline, CDR1 is SGHRS and CDR2 YFSETQ. CDR3 length equals 17 residues. CDR3 coding DNA: TGCGCCAGCAGCGTTGGGATACTAGCAGAGAGATACAATGAGCAGTTCTTC. Translation gives CASSVGILAERYNEQFF.

The CDR3 sequence is CASRQDRLGTLYNYGYTF. Here the CDR3 DNA reads TGTGCCAGCAGACAGGACCGATTAGGGACATTGTATAACTATGGCTACACCTTC. The rearrangement joins TRBV5-6 to TRBJ1-2, with D possibly TRBD1 on 6 matching bases. Germline lookup yields CDR1 SGHDT and CDR2 YYEEEE. The CDR3 runs 18 residues. V dropped 5 bases and J dropped 1 base, with 24 bases sitting between them.

Written as DNA, the CDR3 is TGTGCCAGTAGTATTGGACAGGGGGACTCACCCCTCCACTTT. Encoded protein: CASSIGQGDSPLHF. This chain links TRBV19 with TRBJ1-6; 10 bases align to TRBD1. Looked up from germline, CDR1 is LNHDA and CDR2 is SQIVND (reference sequence). The CDR3 runs to 14 residues. J gave up 10 bases and V 3 bases, and 3 bases lay outside the gene matches.